This T cell receptor (beta chain) was profiled in a study of OX40 agonist ivuxolimab in advanced cancers. Study details: Aged roughly 23 to 80 with a mean of roughly 65 years, they were around 83% male.

The V gene's germline CDR1 is MNHEY and CDR2 SMNVEV (reference sequence). This CDR3 contains 16 residues. V dropped 1 base and J dropped 4; count of bases not matched to a gene: 5. TCRdb's copy holds only in-frame clones and misses some; the assay was immunoSEQ multiplex PCR. The sample has some 22,000 clones, approximately 87% seen once. Sample: CD4+ or CD8+ T cells sorted from blood, taken in a trial of the OX40 agonist ivuxolimab. This receptor was obtained from an adult with an advanced solid tumor such as melanoma, head and neck, liver or kidney cancer. This chain connects TRBV27 to TRBJ2-5; 11 bases fit TRBD2. The CDR3 DNA is TGTGCCAGCAGTTTATTAGCGGGGGGGCCCGGAGAGACCCAGTACTTC. Translation: CASSLLAGGPGETQYF.